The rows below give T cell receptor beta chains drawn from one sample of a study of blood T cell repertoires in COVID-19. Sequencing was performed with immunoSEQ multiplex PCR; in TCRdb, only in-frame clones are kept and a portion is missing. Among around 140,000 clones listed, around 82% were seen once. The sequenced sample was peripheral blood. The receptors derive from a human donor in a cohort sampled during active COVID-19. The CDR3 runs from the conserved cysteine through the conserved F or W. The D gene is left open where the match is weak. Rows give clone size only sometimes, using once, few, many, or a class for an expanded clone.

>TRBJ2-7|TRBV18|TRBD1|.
TGTGCCAGCTCACCAGAGGGACAGGGCGCTGAGCAGTACTTC
CASSPEGQGAEQYF
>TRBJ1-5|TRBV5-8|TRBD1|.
TGTGCCAGCAGCCTGGGGGTGGGCAGGGGGCTGGGCAATCAGCCCCAGCATTTT
CASSLGVGRGLGNQPQHF
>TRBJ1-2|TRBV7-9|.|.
TGTGCCAGCAGCTTATTTGGGGAGTTAACTAACTATGGCTACACCTTC
CASSLFGELTNYGYTF
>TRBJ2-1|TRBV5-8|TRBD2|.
TGTGCCAGCAGCCGTCGCCTAGCGGGGGATTACAATGAGCAGTTCTTC
CASSRRLAGDYNEQFF
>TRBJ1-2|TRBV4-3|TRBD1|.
TGCGCCAGCAGCCAACTAAATATCCAGGGGGATGGCTACACCTTC
CASSQLNIQGDGYTF
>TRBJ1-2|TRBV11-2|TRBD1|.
TGTGCCAGCAGCTTAGCAGGGGGCGGCTATGGCTACACCTTC
CASSLAGGGYGYTF
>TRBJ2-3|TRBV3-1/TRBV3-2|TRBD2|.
TGTGCCAGCAGCTCTCGACTAGCAGGGACAGATACGCAGTATTTT
CASSSRLAGTDTQYF
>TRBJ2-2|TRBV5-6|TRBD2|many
TGTGCCAGCAGCCCGGTGGGGGGGGCGAACACCGGGGAGCTGTTTTTT
CASSPVGGANTGELFF
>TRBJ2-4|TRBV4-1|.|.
TGCGCCAGCAGCCAAGATCTGGCAGGGCAAGTCAAAAACATTCAGTACTTC
CASSQDLAGQVKNIQYF
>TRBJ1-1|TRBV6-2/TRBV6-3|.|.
TGTGCCAGCAGCCTGTTCCAGGGAGGAAGAACTGAAGCTTTCTTT
CASSLFQGGRTEAFF
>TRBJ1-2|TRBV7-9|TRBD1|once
TGTGCCAGCAGCCCCCAGGGGGCACTAAGTGGCTACACCTTC
CASSPQGALSGYTF
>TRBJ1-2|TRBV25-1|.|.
TGTGCCAGCAGCCTGGGGAGTACCTATGGCTACACCTTC
CASSLGSTYGYTF
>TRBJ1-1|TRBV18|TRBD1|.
TGTGCCAGCTCACGGGGACAGGAGTTTGTAGCTTTCTTT
CASSRGQEFVAFF
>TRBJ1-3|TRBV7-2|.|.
TGTGCCAGCAGCTTTGCGGGGAATGGAAACACCATATATTTT
CASSFAGNGNTIYF
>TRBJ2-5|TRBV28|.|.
TGTGCCAGCAGTTTGACTGGTAGAAACCAAGAGACCCAGTACTTC
CASSLTGRNQETQYF
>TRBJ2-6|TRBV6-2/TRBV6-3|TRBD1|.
TGTGCCAGCAGTTACTGGCATCCCGGGACAGGGCTTTCTGGGGCCAACGTCCTGACTTTC
CASSYWHPGTGLSGANVLTF
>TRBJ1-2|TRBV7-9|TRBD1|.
TGTGCCAGCAGCCACGGACAGGGGGTCTACTATGGCTACACCTTC
CASSHGQGVYYGYTF
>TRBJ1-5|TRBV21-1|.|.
TGTGCCAGCAGCATACACAGGGGGCACAGCAATCAGCCCCAGCATTTT
CASSIHRGHSNQPQHF
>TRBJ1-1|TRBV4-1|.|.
TGCGCCAGCAGCTCCAGGGTTTGGAACACTGAAGCTTTCTTT
CASSSRVWNTEAFF
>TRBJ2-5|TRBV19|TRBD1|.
TGTGCCAGTAGTATAGGGGGCACAGGGGCCCAAGAGACCCAGTACTTC
CASSIGGTGAQETQYF
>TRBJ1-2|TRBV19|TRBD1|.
TGTGCCAGTAGTATAGATCCCCCAGGGGGCTATGGCTACACCTTC
CASSIDPPGGYGYTF
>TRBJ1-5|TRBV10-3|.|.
TGTGCCACCGCAGGGGGCAATCAGCCCCAGCATTTT
CATAGGNQPQHF
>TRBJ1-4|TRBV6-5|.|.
TGTGCCAGCAGGACACGGGGGGGAGGTGAAAAACTGTTTTTT
CASRTRGGGEKLFF
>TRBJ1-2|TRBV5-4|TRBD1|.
TGTGCCAGCAGCTTTCCTAGGACAGGGAACTATGGCTACACCTTC
CASSFPRTGNYGYTF
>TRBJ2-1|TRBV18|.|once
TGTGCCAGCTCACCGTACGGAGTGGGCAATGAGCAGTTCTTC
CASSPYGVGNEQFF
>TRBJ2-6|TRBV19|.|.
TGTGCCAGTAGTACGGGGGTAGGGATCGGGGCCAACGTCCTGACTTTC
CASSTGVGIGANVLTF
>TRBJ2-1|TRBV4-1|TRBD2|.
TGCGCCAGCAGCCAAGGACTAGCGGGAGATTATGAGCAGTTCTTC
CASSQGLAGDYEQFF
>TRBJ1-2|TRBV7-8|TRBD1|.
TGTGCCAGCAGCCCTCCGGGACAGTATTACTATGGCTACACCTTC
CASSPPGQYYYGYTF
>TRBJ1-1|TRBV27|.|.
TGTGCCAGCATTAGCAGGGTTAACACTGAAGCTTTCTTT
CASISRVNTEAFF
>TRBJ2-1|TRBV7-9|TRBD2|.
TGTGCCAGCAGCAAGACTAGCCTCCGGTACAATGAGCAGTTCTTC
CASSKTSLRYNEQFF
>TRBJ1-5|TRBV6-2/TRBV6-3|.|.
TGTGCCAGCAGCGCATCCGGCGGACAGCCGCTTAAGCCCCAGCATTTT
CASSASGGQPLKPQHF
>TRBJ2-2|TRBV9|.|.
TGTGCCAGCAGTGGACTCAACACCGGGGAGCTGTTTTTT
CASSGLNTGELFF
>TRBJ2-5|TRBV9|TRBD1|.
TGTGCCAGCAGCACCGGGACAGGGGGAGAGACCCAGTACTTC
CASSTGTGGETQYF
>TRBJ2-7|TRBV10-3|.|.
TGTGCCATCAGAACACAGCTATCCTCCTACGAGCAGTACTTC
CAIRTQLSSYEQYF
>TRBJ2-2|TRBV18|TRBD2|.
TGTGCCAGCTCACCTCGGACTAGCGGGAACACCGGGGAGCTGTTTTTT
CASSPRTSGNTGELFF
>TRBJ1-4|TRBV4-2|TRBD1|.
TGTGCCAGCAGCCAAGCGCGCAGGGGGTTTGAAAAACTGTTTTTT
CASSQARRGFEKLFF
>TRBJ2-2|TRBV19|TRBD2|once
TGTGCCAGTAGGCCGGTCTCTAGCGGGATGTACACCGGGGAGCTGTTTTTT
CASRPVSSGMYTGELFF
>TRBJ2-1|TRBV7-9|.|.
TGTGCCAGCAGCTTGGACAGCAACTACAATGAGCAGTTCTTC
CASSLDSNYNEQFF
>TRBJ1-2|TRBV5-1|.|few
TGCGCCAGCAGCCCCCCAGGGCAGGGACAAGGAGGCTACACCTTC
CASSPPGQGQGGYTF
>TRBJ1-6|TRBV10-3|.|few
TGTGCCATCAGTGAAAACAGGGACTCACCCCTCCACTTT
CAISENRDSPLHF
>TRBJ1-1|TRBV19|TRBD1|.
TGTGCCACCACGCCGGGACAGGGGGGTTTTGGAGCTTTCTTT
CATTPGQGGFGAFF
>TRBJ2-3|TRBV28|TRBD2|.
TGTGCCAGCAGAGTAGCGGGAGGGTTAGATACGCAGTATTTT
CASRVAGGLDTQYF
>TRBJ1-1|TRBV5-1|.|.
TGCGCCAGCAGCTCCCAGATTAATGGGGGACAAGAAGCTTTCTTT
CASSSQINGGQEAFF
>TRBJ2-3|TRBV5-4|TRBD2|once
TGTGCCAGCAGCATTATGGGGGAGGGTACGCAGTATTTT
CASSIMGEGTQYF
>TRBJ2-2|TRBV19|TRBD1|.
TGTGCCAGTAGTAGCAAACAGGGGGCGGAGGGGGAGCTGTTTTTT
CASSSKQGAEGELFF
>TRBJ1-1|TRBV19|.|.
TGTGCCAGTAGTATAGATATTGGGCAGAAAAACACTGAAGCTTTCTTT
CASSIDIGQKNTEAFF
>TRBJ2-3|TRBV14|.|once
TGTGCCAGCAGCACAAACAGGGTTGGTACGCAGTATTTT
CASSTNRVGTQYF
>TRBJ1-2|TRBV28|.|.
TGTGCCAGCCGCCAACCGGATGGCTACACCTTC
CASRQPDGYTF
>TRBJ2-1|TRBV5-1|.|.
TGCGCCAGCAGCTTGGGCGGACTCTACAATGAGCAGTTCTTC
CASSLGGLYNEQFF
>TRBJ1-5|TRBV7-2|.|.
TGTGCCAGCAGCTCCGGGTCTGGGGCCATTCAGCCCCAGCATTTT
CASSSGSGAIQPQHF
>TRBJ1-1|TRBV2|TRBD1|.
TGTGCCAGCGACAGGGGGCAACTTCTGGACACTGAAGCTTTCTTT
CASDRGQLLDTEAFF
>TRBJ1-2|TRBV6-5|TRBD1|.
TGTGCCAGCAGTTTAAACAGGGGGACCGGGGCCTATGGCTACACCTTC
CASSLNRGTGAYGYTF
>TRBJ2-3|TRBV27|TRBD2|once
TGTGCCAGCAGTTTGGCGGGAGGGATTCGTGGCACAGATACGCAGTATTTT
CASSLAGGIRGTDTQYF
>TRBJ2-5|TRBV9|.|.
TGTGCCAGCAGCGGAGACATAGGACAACAGACCCAGTACTTC
CASSGDIGQQTQYF